These T cell receptor beta chains were read from a single sample in a study of cytomegalovirus exposure and HLA in healthy donors. TCRdb's copy holds only in-frame clones and misses some; the assay was immunoSEQ multiplex PCR. The sample includes around 190,000 clones, 65% to 85% of them seen just once. Sequenced sample: PBMCs. These receptors were obtained from a female donor in good health and CMV-seronegative. CDR3s include the opening cysteine and the closing phenylalanine or tryptophan. The D gene is left open where the match is weak. Only part of the rows carry a size: once, few, many, or a class if the clone is expanded.

d_call,v_call,j_call,clone_size,cdr3_nt,cdr3_aa
-,TRBV5-1,TRBJ2-7,-,TGCGCCAGCAGCTCTCAGTTGGACTCCGCCCTCTACGAGCAGTACTTC,CASSSQLDSALYEQYF
-,TRBV27,TRBJ2-1,once,TGTGCCAGCAGTCCAGGACAATACAATGAGCAGTTCTTC,CASSPGQYNEQFF
-,TRBV4-1,TRBJ2-1,-,TGCGCCAGCAGCGAGGGGGGGTTTGAGCAGTTCTTC,CASSEGGFEQFF
-,TRBV20-1,TRBJ2-7,few,TGCAGTGCTGTACGCACTAGCTCCGACTTC,CSAVRTSSDF
TRBD1,TRBV7-3,TRBJ2-5,-,TGTGCCAGCAGCAGAGACAGGGTTGAGACCCAGTACTTC,CASSRDRVETQYF
-,TRBV27,TRBJ1-4,-,TGTGCCAGCAGCTTCCTAAAGACCGGGAGAACTAATGAAAAACTGTTTTTT,CASSFLKTGRTNEKLFF
TRBD1,TRBV7-2,TRBJ2-2,-,TGTGCCAGCAGCCCCCGGACAGGGGTCACCGGGGAGCTGTTTTTT,CASSPRTGVTGELFF
TRBD2,TRBV5-4,TRBJ2-5,-,TGTGCCAGCAGCTTGACTAGCGGGGGGGGCGGAGAGACCCAGTACTTC,CASSLTSGGGGETQYF
-,TRBV4-3,TRBJ2-1,-,TGCGCCAGCAGCCAAGGGTCAGGACCGGGATACAATGAGCAGTTCTTC,CASSQGSGPGYNEQFF
TRBD2,TRBV27,TRBJ2-2,-,TGTGCCAGCGGCTCTCCACCCATCCTAGCGGCAATGAACACCGGGGAGCTGTTTTTT,CASGSPPILAAMNTGELFF
-,TRBV18,TRBJ1-3,-,TGTGCCAGCTCACCAACGGGACACAACTCTGGAAACACCATATATTTT,CASSPTGHNSGNTIYF
-,TRBV27,TRBJ1-1,-,TGTGCCAGCAACGACTACACTGAAGCTTTCTTT,CASNDYTEAFF
-,TRBV20-1,TRBJ2-5,-,TGCAGTGCTGGGCAGGAGACCCAGTACTTC,CSAGQETQYF
-,TRBV18,TRBJ1-2,-,TGTGCCAGCTCACCGAGCTCGTCCTATGGCTACACCTTC,CASSPSSSYGYTF
-,TRBV27,TRBJ2-3,once,TGTGCCAGCAGGACCTCGGGGTCTGCGGATACGCAGTATTTT,CASRTSGSADTQYF
TRBD2,TRBV27,TRBJ2-3,-,TGTGCCAGCAGCCCCTGGGGCCTAGCGGGAGGGGCAGATACGCAGTATTTT,CASSPWGLAGGADTQYF
TRBD1,TRBV7-9,TRBJ2-3,-,TGTTCCAGCAGGACCAGGGGGACCTTCCCCACAGATACGCAGTATTTT,CSSRTRGTFPTDTQYF
TRBD2,TRBV5-1,TRBJ2-5,once,TGCGCCAGCAGACTAGCGGGGGGGCGTCAAGAGACCCAGTACTTC,CASRLAGGRQETQYF
TRBD2,TRBV7-9,TRBJ2-1,-,TGTGCCAGCAGCTCCTCCTTCCGGACTAGCGGGAGTCGGAATGAGCAGTTCTTC,CASSSSFRTSGSRNEQFF
TRBD2,TRBV9,TRBJ2-3,-,TGTGCCAGCAGCGCCGGGGGGGGTATCCGAGATACGCAGTATTTT,CASSAGGGIRDTQYF
-,TRBV5-1,TRBJ1-4,-,TGCGCCAGCAGCTTGGAGACAGGTGATGAAAAACTGTTTTTT,CASSLETGDEKLFF
TRBD2,TRBV19,TRBJ2-3,-,TGTGCCAGTAGTATTCGCGGGAGCTTCACCTATCACACAGATACGCAGTATTTT,CASSIRGSFTYHTDTQYF
TRBD1,TRBV30,TRBJ2-2,-,TGTGCCTGGAGTTCTTTGGGACAGGGAAACACCGGGGAGCTGTTTTTT,CAWSSLGQGNTGELFF
-,TRBV2,TRBJ2-7,-,TGTGCCAGCAGTGTTACAGGCTTAACGGACGAGCAGTACTTC,CASSVTGLTDEQYF
-,TRBV28,TRBJ2-7,-,TGTGCCAGCAGTTTGGTACAGCTCTCCTACGAGCAGTACTTC,CASSLVQLSYEQYF
-,TRBV30,TRBJ1-1,-,TGTGCCTGGGAGTCAGGGAATTTCGCTGAAGCTTTCTTT,CAWESGNFAEAFF
-,TRBV6-5,TRBJ1-1,-,TGTGCCAGCAGTTACTCCGAGGGCATTGAAGCTTTCTTT,CASSYSEGIEAFF
TRBD2,TRBV6-5,TRBJ2-3,few,TGTGCCAGCAGTTACTCAGGGCGGGGGGAGGGAGATACGCAGTATTTT,CASSYSGRGEGDTQYF
TRBD1,TRBV19,TRBJ1-5,-,TGTGCCAGTAGTATAGATGGGACAGCAAGCAATCAGCCCCAGCATTTT,CASSIDGTASNQPQHF
-,TRBV6-4,TRBJ2-7,few,TGTGCCAGCAGTTTGAAGGGAGAAATACGAGCAGGGTACTTC,CASSLKGEIRAGYF
TRBD1,TRBV5-6,TRBJ2-3,-,TGTGCCAGCAGCCCCCTGAGAGGGGGCGATACGCAGTATTTT,CASSPLRGGDTQYF
-,TRBV6-1,TRBJ2-7,-,TGTGCCAGCAGTGATCAGGAGACAGGACCCCACGAGCAGTACTTC,CASSDQETGPHEQYF
TRBD1,TRBV29-1,TRBJ2-7,-,TGCAGCGTGGGACAGGGTGTCTACGAGCAGTACTTC,CSVGQGVYEQYF
-,TRBV7-9,TRBJ1-1,-,TGTGCCAGCAGCCCAGGGGTAGGTACTTGGCCTTTCTTT,CASSPGVGTWPFF
TRBD2,TRBV2,TRBJ2-3,once,TGTGCCAGCAGTGAACCCTTAGCGGGGACGACAGATACGCAGTATTTT,CASSEPLAGTTDTQYF
-,TRBV19,TRBJ2-3,-,TGTGCCAGTAGTAGCTCCGGGGACAATACGCAGTATTTT,CASSSSGDNTQYF
-,TRBV2,TRBJ2-1,-,TGTGCCAGCAGTGACGTCCTAGCTTCGGGGATCTCCTACAATGAGCAGTTCTTC,CASSDVLASGISYNEQFF
-,TRBV7-2,TRBJ1-1,-,TGTGCCAGCAGCTTAGACCGGGCTGAAGCTTTCTTT,CASSLDRAEAFF
-,TRBV2,TRBJ2-1,-,TGTGCCAGTACGGCACGACTTTACAATGAGCAGTTCTTC,CASTARLYNEQFF
-,TRBV27,TRBJ1-2,-,TGTGCCAGCAGAGATGGCGGAAGTAACTATGGCTACACCTTC,CASRDGGSNYGYTF
-,TRBV5-1,TRBJ1-1,-,TGCGCCAGCAGCTTGGCCGGGGGGGAGAACACTGAAGCTTTCTTT,CASSLAGGENTEAFF
-,TRBV7-2,TRBJ1-5,few,TGTGCCAGCAGCTCGTACTATCAGCCCCAGCATTTT,CASSSYYQPQHF
-,TRBV21-1,TRBJ1-2,-,TGTGCCAGCAGCAGGGGGCGGCTCTATGGCTACACCTTC,CASSRGRLYGYTF
-,TRBV11-3,TRBJ2-7,-,TGTGCCAGCAGCTTCGGCGGGACCGAAGGCTACGAGCAGTACTTC,CASSFGGTEGYEQYF
-,TRBV2,TRBJ2-7,-,TGTGCCAGCAGTGGTCCTAGCCACGAGCAGTACTTC,CASSGPSHEQYF
TRBD2,TRBV7-2,TRBJ2-3,-,TGTGCCAGCAGCCTGGGACTAGCGGGAGGTGCAGATACGCAGTATTTT,CASSLGLAGGADTQYF
-,TRBV7-9,TRBJ2-2,-,TGTTCCAGCAGCTTTACTATCGGGGAGCTGTTTTTT,CSSSFTIGELFF
-,TRBV11-2,TRBJ1-1,-,TGTGCCAGCAGTACAGTTGAAGCTTTCTTT,CASSTVEAFF
-,TRBV11-2,TRBJ2-5,once,TGTGCCAGCAGCGCCAGAGGAGGGTCTGGAGAGACCCAGTACTTC,CASSARGGSGETQYF
TRBD1,TRBV6-5,TRBJ1-1,-,TGTGCCAGCATCCGACAGGGGGGGACCACTGAAGCTTTCTTT,CASIRQGGTTEAFF
-,TRBV27,TRBJ2-7,-,TGTGCCAGCAGTTCTAATGGGGGGTATGAGCAGTACTTC,CASSSNGGYEQYF
-,TRBV30,TRBJ1-5,few,TGTGCCTGGAGCTACGGGGAAGAAACTCAGCCCCAGCATTTT,CAWSYGEETQPQHF
-,TRBV5-1,TRBJ1-1,-,TGCGCCAGCAGTCCCGGGTATACTGAAGCTTTCTTT,CASSPGYTEAFF